This T cell receptor (beta chain) was identified during a study of OX40 agonist ivuxolimab in advanced cancers. Study in general: With a range of roughly 23 to 79, age averaged approximately 54 years, and around 83% were male.

Overall study results and limits: Clonal expansion was seen in CD4+ and CD8+ blood T cells by week 6 at 0.1 to 3.0 mg/kg. The antigen specificity of the peripheral T cells (those that were expanded) was not determined.

TCRdb's table, derived via immunoSEQ multiplex PCR, lists solely in-frame clones and lacks some. Of 50,000 to 65,000 clones detected, 75% to 85% appear once; the ten largest clones hold 0.7% to 0.8%. Germline assignment: CDR1 KGHSH and CDR2 LQKENI. The V end was cut by 3 bases, the J end by 5 bases, with 6 bases between. This CDR3 contains 12 residues. With respect to this clone: Antigen specificity is unknown.

Blood draws occurred at baseline, cycle 4 day 1, and cycle 7 day 1. The V gene is TRBV18, the J gene TRBJ2-3; D unclear. The sequencing used CD4+ or CD8+ T cells sorted from blood, collected in a trial of the OX40 agonist ivuxolimab. This TCR was sampled from an adult with an advanced solid tumor such as melanoma, head and neck, liver or kidney cancer. The CDR3 nucleotides are TGTGCCAGCTCACCCCTGGGAGATACGCAGTATTTT. It yields the protein CASSPLGDTQYF.